This is a list of T cell receptor beta chains from one sample in a study of spatial heterogeneity in lung cancer. TCRdb analysed the 5' RACE reads with MiXCR anew, one entry per CDR3 protein. The repertoire has roughly 1,600 distinct CDR3 sequences, 16% of them found once; the top ten carry more than 25%. Here the sequenced sample was lung tumor tissue, taken at surgery. The source is a female donor with early-stage non-small cell lung cancer. Both conserved end residues are trimmed from each CDR3.

TRBV24-1 ATSDSGQGWNIQY
TRBV13 ASSNSRVGSYEQY
TRBV6-4 ASTRRDSSRNTGELF
TRBV7-2 ASSLGRSLETQY
TRBV6-2/TRBV6-3 ASSRDRKDTQY
TRBV19 ASSIPRRNTGELF
TRBV6-6 ASRPLGSGANVLT
TRBV6-2/TRBV6-3 ASSRQLNSNQPQH
TRBV7-2 ASSLQAFLNQPQH
TRBV9 ASSVRDGSEAF
TRBV28 ASSAPSSTDTQY
TRBV2 ASRASPVTDTQY
TRBV11-2 ASSFGLAANTGELF
TRBV11-2 ASSLGIGNEQF
TRBV30 AWMRDTEAF
TRBV20-1 SAQDGSYEQY
TRBV7-9 ASSDSTNEKLF